The entry that follows covers one T cell receptor beta chain sequence. Its antigen is still unknown. This sample is part of a study of T cells in localized non-small cell lung cancer. Study outcomes and limitations: Uninvolved adjacent lung showed higher T cell clonality than tumor. A median of around 60 clones ranked among the top 100 in tumor appeared in adjacent lung. Longer survival (overall) was linked to higher T cell density in blood.

Produced via immunoSEQ multiplex PCR; TCRdb's table is partial and in-frame only. This table holds about 78,000 clones, almost 85% found once. V was clipped by 7 bases and J by 2 bases, with 12 bases between them. CDR3 length: 13 amino acids. Germline CDR1 LNHDA, CDR2 SQIVND (reference sequence). The V gene is TRBV19, the J gene TRBJ2-7; weak D call: TRBD2 (5 bases). Material: peripheral blood, obtained before any cancer treatment. This clonotype originated in a man aged 35 to 69 with stage I lung adenocarcinoma. In nucleotides, the CDR3 is TGTGCCAGTAAAATGACGGGAACCTACGAGCAGTACTTC. Its protein product is CASKMTGTYEQYF.